The subject of this entry is one TCR beta chain. Antigen specificity is unknown. These data originate in a study of cytomegalovirus exposure and HLA in healthy donors. Points from the study as a whole: CMV antigen specificity of a few CMV-associated chains was confirmed in vitro. TCR beta chain V- and J-gene trimming was linked, in a later analysis, to a missense variant in DCLRE1C.

The PCR employed 60 Vbeta primers together with 13 Jbeta primers. TCRdb's table, derived via immunoSEQ multiplex PCR, lists solely in-frame clones and lacks some. The table lists 160,000 or so clones, under 85% of them singletons. This clonotype was sampled from a man aged 45-65 years in good health and CMV-seropositive. The sequencing sample was made of PBMCs.

CDR3 nucleotide sequence: TGTGCCTGGACTTCGGTAGATGAGCAGTTCTTC. The encoded protein is CAWTSVDEQFF. This chain links TRBV30 with TRBJ2-1, with no clear D. V was clipped by 4 bases and J by 8 bases, with 9 bases between them. Germline V gives CDR1 GTSNPN, CDR2 SVGIG (reference sequence). The CDR3 is made up of 11 amino acids.